This paragraph reports one T cell receptor (beta chain). Its antigen is unidentified. Regarding donors, all were healthy bone marrow donors. CDR3 size: 15 residues. Germline lookup yields CDR1 MRHNA and CDR2 SNTAGT. V gave up 0 bases and J gave up 0 bases, with 6 bases separating them. The data were obtained in a study of cytomegalovirus exposure and HLA in healthy donors. In the study overall: HLA-typed donors were the source of 83 million or so unique TCRs held in an early data release. Study-wide results and limits: It was reported in a later analysis that an Asian-associated ancestry cluster showed fewer N-insertions than the approximately 670-donor mean. In a later analysis, V- and J-gene trimming of beta chains associated with a DCLRE1C missense variant, replicated independently.

PCR involved 60 Vbeta and 13 Jbeta primers. Profiled with immunoSEQ multiplex PCR; TCRdb holds only in-frame clones, not every one. The sample contains some 150,000 clones, roughly 65% of which appear only once. Material: PBMCs. The source is a woman aged 30 to 39 in good health and CMV-seronegative. The chain combines TRBV6-4 with TRBJ2-1; D is unclear. The CDR3 bases are TGTGCCAGCAGTGACTCACCAGACTCCTACAATGAGCAGTTCTTC. Protein: CASSDSPDSYNEQFF.